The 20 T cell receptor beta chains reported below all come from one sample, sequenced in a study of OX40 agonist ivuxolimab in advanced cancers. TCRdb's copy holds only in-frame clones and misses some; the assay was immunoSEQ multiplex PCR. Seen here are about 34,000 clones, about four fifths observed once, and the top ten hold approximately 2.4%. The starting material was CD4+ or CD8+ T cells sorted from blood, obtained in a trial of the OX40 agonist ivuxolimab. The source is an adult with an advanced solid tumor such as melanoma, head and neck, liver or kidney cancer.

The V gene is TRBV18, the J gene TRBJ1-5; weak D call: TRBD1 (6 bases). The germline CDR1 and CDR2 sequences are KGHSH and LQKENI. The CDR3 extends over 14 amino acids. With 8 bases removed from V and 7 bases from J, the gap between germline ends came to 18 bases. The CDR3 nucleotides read TGTGCCAGCGCCGGAGTACAACAGGGACAGCCCCAGCATTTT. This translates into CASAGVQQGQPQHF.

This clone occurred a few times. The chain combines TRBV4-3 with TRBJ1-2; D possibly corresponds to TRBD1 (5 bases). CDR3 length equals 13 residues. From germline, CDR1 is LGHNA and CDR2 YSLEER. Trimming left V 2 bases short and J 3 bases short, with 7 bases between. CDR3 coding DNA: TGCGCCAGCAGCCAAATGGGGGACTATGGCTACACCTTC. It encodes CASSQMGDYGYTF.

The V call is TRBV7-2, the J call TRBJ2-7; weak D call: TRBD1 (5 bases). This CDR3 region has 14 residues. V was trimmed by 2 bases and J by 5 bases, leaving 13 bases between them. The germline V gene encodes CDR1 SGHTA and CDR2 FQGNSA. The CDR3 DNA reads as TGTGCCAGCAGCTTAAGTCCAGGGATGGACGAGCAGTACTTC. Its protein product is CASSLSPGMDEQYF.

DNA of the CDR3: TGTGCCAGTAGTGTGACAGGTTCGTTCACTGAAGCTTTCTTT. Translation gives CASSVTGSFTEAFF. V usage is TRBV19 and J usage is TRBJ1-1, with D perhaps matching TRBD1 (6 bases). This CDR3 region has 14 residues. Germline CDR1 is LNHDA and CDR2 is SQIVND (reference sequence). V was cut by 5 bases and J by 4 bases, with 14 bases left in between.

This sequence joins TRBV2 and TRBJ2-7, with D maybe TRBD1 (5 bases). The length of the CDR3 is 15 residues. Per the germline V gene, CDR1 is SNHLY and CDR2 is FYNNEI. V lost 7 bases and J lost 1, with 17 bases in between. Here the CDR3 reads CASMQGRTPSYEQYF. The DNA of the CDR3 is TGTGCCAGCATGCAAGGAAGGACACCGTCCTACGAGCAGTACTTC.

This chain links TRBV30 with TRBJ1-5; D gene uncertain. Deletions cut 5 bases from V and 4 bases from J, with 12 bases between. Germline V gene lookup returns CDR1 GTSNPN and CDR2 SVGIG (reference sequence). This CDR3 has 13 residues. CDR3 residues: CAWSVGGNQPQHF. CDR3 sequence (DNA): TGTGCCTGGTCCGTAGGAGGAAATCAGCCCCAGCATTTT.

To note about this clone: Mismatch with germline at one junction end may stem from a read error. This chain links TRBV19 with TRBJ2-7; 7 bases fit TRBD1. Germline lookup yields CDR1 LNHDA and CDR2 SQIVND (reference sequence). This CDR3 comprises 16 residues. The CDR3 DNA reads TGTGCCAGTAGTACCCCGGGACAGACGAGCTCCTGCGAGCAGTACTTC. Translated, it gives CASSTPGQTSSCEQYF. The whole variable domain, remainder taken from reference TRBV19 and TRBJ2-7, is DGGITQSPKYLFRKEGQNVTLSCEQNLNHDAMYWYRQDPGQGLRLIYYSQIVNDFQKGDIAEGYSVSREKKESFPLTVTSAQKNPTAFYLCASSTPGQTSSCEQYFGPGTRLTVT.

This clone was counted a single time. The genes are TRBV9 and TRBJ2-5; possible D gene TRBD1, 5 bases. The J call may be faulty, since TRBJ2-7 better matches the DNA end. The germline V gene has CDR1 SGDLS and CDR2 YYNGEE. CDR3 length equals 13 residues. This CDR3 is CASSVRPDNEQYF. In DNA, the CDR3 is TGTGCCAGCAGCGTAAGACCGGACAACGAGCAGTACTTC.

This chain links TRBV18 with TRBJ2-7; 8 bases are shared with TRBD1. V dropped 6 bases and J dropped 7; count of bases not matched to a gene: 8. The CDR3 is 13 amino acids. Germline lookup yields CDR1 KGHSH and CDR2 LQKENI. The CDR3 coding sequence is TGTGCCAGCTCCCCAGGGGGCCGAGGGGAGCAGTACTTC. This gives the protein CASSPGGRGEQYF.

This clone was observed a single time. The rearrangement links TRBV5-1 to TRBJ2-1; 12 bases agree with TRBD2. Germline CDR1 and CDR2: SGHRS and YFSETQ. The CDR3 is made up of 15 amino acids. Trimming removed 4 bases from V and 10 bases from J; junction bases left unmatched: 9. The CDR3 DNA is TGCGCCAGCAGCCTCCAGACTAGCGGGGGCCGGGAGCAGTTCTTC. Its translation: CASSLQTSGGREQFF.

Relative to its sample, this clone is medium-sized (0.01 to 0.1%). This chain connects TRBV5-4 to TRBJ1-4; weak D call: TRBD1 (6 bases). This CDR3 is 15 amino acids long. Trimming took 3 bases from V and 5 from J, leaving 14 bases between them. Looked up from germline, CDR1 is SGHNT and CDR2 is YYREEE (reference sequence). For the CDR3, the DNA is TGTGCCAGCAGCTCTAACAGGGCTGTCAATGAAAAACTGTTTTTT. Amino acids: CASSSNRAVNEKLFF.

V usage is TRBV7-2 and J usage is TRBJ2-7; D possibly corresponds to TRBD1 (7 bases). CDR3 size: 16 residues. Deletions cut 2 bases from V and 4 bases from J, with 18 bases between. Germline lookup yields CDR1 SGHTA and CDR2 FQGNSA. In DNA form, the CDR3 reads TGTGCCAGCAGCTTAAATGCGGGGCAGGGGGGTTACGAGCAGTACTTC. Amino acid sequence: CASSLNAGQGGYEQYF. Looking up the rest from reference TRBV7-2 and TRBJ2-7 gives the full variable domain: GAGVSQSPSNKVTEKGKDVELRCDPISGHTALYWYRQSLGQGLEFLIYFQGNSAPDKSGLPSDRFSAERTGGSVSTLTIQRTQQEDSAVYLCASSLNAGQGGYEQYFGPGTRLTVT.

The CDR3 DNA reads TGTGCCAGCAGTTCCCACGGACAGGGAAACTATGGCTACACCTTC. This gives the protein CASSSHGQGNYGYTF. This rearrangement joins TRBV6-6 to TRBJ1-2; 8 nucleotides line up with TRBD1. Germline-derived CDR1 and CDR2 are MNHNY and SVGAGI (reference sequence). V trimming: 4 bases; J trimming: 2 bases; junction bases outside the gene matches: 6. This CDR3 is 15 amino acids long.

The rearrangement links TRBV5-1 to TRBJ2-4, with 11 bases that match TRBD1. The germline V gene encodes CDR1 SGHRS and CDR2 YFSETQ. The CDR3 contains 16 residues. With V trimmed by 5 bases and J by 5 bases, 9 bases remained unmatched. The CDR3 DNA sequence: TGCGCCAGCAGTCGTGGACAGGGGGCAGGGCAAAACATTCAGTACTTC. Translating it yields CASSRGQGAGQNIQYF. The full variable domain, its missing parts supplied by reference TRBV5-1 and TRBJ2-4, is KAGVTQTPRYLIKTRGQQVTLSCSPISGHRSVSWYQQTPGQGLQFLFEYFSETQRNKGNFPGRFSGRQFSNSRSEMNVSTLELGDSALYLCASSRGQGAGQNIQYFGAGTRLSVL.

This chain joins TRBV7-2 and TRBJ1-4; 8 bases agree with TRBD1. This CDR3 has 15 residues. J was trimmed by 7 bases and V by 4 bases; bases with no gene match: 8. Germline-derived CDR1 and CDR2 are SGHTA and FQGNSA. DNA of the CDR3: TGTGCCAGCAGCTCATTCAGGGGGCCGCGTGAAAAACTGTTTTTT. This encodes CASSSFRGPREKLFF.

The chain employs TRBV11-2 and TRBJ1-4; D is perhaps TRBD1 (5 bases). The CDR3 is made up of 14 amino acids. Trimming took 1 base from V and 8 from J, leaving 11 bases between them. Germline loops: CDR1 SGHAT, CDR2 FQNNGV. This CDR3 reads CASSLGQGSEKLFF. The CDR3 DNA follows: TGTGCCAGCAGCTTAGGTCAGGGTTCCGAAAAACTGTTTTTT.

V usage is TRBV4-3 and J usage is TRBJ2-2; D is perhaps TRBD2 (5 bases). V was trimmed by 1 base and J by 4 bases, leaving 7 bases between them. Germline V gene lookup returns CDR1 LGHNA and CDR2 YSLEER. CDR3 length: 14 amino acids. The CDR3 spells CASSQAAATGELFF. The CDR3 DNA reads TGCGCCAGCAGCCAAGCAGCGGCCACCGGGGAGCTGTTTTTT.

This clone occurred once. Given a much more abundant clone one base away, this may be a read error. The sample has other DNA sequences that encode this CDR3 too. The CDR3: CASSSWADTQYF. The CDR3, as DNA: TGTGCCAGCAGCTCTTGGGCAGATACGCAGTATTTT. The rearrangement joins TRBV7-2 to TRBJ2-3, with D unclear. The germline gives CDR1 SGHTA, CDR2 FQGNSA. Trimming left V 4 bases short and J 4 bases short, with 6 bases between. This CDR3 comprises 12 residues.

CDR3 bases: TGTGCCAGCAGCTCCGTAAAAGGCGAGAGAGATACGCAGTATTTT. Residues: CASSSVKGERDTQYF. This chain links TRBV5-6 with TRBJ2-3; no firm D call. The CDR3 contains 15 residues. V was trimmed by 3 bases and J by 5 bases, leaving 16 bases between them. The germline V gene encodes CDR1 SGHDT and CDR2 YYEEEE. Combining the CDR3 with reference TRBV5-6 and TRBJ2-3 gives the whole variable domain DAGVTQSPTHLIKTRGQQVTLRCSPKSGHDTVSWYQQALGQGPQFIFQYYEEEERQRGNFPDRFSGHQFPNYSSELNVNALLLGDSALYLCASSSVKGERDTQYFGPGTRLTVL.

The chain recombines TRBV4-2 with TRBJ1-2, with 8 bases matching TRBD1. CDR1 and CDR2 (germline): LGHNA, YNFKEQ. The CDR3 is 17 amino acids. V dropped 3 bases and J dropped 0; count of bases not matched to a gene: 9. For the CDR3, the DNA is TGTGCCAGCAGCCAGGGACAGGTCGAGGGTTCTAACTATGGCTACACCTTC. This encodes CASSQGQVEGSNYGYTF.